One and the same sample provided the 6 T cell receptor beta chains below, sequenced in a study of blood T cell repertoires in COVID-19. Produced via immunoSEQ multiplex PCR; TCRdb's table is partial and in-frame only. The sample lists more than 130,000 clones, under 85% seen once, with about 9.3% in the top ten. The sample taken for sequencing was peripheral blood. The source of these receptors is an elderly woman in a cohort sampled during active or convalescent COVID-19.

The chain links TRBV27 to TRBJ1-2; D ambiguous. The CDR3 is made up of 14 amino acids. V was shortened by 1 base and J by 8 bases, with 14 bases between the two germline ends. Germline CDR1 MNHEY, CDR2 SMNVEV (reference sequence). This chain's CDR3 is CASSLYAGSGGYTF. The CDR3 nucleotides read TGTGCCAGCAGTTTATACGCGGGGTCCGGCGGCTACACCTTC.

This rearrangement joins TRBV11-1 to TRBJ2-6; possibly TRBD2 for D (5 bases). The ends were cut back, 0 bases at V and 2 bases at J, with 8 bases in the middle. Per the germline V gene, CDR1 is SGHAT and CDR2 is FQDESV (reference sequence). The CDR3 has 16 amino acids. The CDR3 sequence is CASSLAKRAGANVLTF. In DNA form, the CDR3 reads TGTGCCAGCAGCTTAGCGAAGAGGGCTGGGGCCAACGTCCTGACTTTC. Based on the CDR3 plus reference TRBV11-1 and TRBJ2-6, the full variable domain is EAEVAQSPRYKITEKSQAVAFWCDPISGHATLYWYRQILGQGPELLVQFQDESVVDDSQLPKDRFSAERLKGVDSTLKIQPAELGDSAMYLCASSLAKRAGANVLTFGAGSRLTVL.

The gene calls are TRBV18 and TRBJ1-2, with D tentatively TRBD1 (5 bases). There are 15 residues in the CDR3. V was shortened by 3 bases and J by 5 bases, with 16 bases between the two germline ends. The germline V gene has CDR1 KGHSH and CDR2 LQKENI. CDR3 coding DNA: TGTGCCAGCTCACCTTCCGGGACTGCCGATTATGGCTACACCTTC. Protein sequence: CASSPSGTADYGYTF.

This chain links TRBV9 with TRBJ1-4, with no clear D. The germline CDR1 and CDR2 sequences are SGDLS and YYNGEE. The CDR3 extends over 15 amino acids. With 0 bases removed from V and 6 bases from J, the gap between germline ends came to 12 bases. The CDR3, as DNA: TGTGCCAGCAGCGTAGGCGTAGGCGCGGATGAAAAACTGTTTTTT. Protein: CASSVGVGADEKLFF.

The CDR3 nucleotides are TGTGCCACTCGGTATAGCAATCAGCCCCAGCATTTT. Amino acid sequence: CATRYSNQPQHF. The chain has TRBV28 and TRBJ1-5; D call uncertain. CDR1 is MDHEN and CDR2 is SYDVKM in the germline V gene. V lost 10 bases, J lost 0 bases, and 7 bases lay in between. The CDR3 is 12 residues long.

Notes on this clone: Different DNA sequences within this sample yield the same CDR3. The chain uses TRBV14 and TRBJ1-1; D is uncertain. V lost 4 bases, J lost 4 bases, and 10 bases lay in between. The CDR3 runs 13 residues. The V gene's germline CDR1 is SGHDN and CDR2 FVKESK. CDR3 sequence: CASSLTGGTEAFF. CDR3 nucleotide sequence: TGTGCCAGCAGCCTTACTGGCGGCACTGAAGCTTTCTTT.